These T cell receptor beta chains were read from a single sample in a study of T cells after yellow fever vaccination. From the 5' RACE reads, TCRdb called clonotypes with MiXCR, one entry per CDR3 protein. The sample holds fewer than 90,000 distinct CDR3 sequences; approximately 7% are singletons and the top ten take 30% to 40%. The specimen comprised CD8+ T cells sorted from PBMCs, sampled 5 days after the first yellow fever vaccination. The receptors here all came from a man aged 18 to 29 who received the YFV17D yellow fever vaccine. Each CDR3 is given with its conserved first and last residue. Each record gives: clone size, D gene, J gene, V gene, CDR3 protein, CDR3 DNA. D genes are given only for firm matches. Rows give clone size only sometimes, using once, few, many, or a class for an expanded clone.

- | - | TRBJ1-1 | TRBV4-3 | CASSLFASQANPGGVEAFF | TGCGCCAGCAGCCTTTTTGCAAGCCAGGCGAACCCCGGGGGCGTTGAAGCTTTCTTT
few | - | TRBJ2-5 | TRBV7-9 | CASSLAGGETQYF | TGTGCCAGCAGCTTAGCAGGAGGGGAGACCCAGTACTTC
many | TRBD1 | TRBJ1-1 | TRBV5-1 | CASSLVRGQEAFF | TGCGCCAGCAGCTTGGTTAGGGGGCAGGAAGCTTTCTTT
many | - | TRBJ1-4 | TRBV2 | CASNRVNEKLFF | TGTGCCAGCAATAGGGTTAATGAAAAACTGTTTTTT
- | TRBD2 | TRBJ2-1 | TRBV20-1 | CSATTSEPLNEQFF | TGCAGTGCGACCACTAGCGAGCCTCTCAATGAGCAGTTCTTC
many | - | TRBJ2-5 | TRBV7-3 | CASSLTGNQETQYF | TGTGCCAGCAGCTTAACTGGCAACCAAGAGACCCAGTACTTC
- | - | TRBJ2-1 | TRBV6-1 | CASRDHPDTLYNEQFF | TGTGCCAGCAGAGACCACCCCGACACCCTCTACAATGAGCAGTTCTTC
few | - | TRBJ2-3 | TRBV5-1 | CASSLLGTRGGTDTQYF | TGCGCCAGCAGTCTCCTTGGGACTCGCGGGGGCACAGATACGCAGTATTTT
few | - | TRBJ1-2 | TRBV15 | CATSREGGAYGYTF | TGTGCCACCAGCAGAGAAGGTGGGGCCTATGGCTACACCTTC
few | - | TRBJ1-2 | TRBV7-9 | CASSLAAGSNYGYTF | TGTGCCAGCAGCTTAGCGGCCGGGAGCAACTATGGCTACACCTTC
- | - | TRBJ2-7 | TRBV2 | CAITNRKPGIYEQYF | TGTGCCATCACAAATCGGAAACCGGGGATATACGAGCAGTACTTC
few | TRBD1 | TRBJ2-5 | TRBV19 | CASSIGTGVAETQYF | TGTGCCAGTAGTATCGGGACAGGGGTTGCAGAGACCCAGTACTTC
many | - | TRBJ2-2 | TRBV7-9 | CASSSTELETGVQWGELFF | TGTGCCAGCAGCTCCACGGAGTTGGAGACAGGCGTGCAGTGGGGGGAGCTGTTTTTT
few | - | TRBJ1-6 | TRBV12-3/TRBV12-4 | CASSSQGVNSPLHF | TGTGCCAGCAGTTCACAGGGCGTGAATTCACCCCTCCACTTT
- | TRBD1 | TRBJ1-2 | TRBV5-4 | CASSSRDRGLGYTF | TGTGCCAGCAGCTCTCGAGACAGGGGGCTAGGCTACACCTTC
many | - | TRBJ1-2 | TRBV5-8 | CASSLVRRGNGYTF | TGTGCCAGCAGCCTCGTTAGAAGAGGAAATGGCTACACCTTC
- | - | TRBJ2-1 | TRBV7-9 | CASSLDSRLGEQFF | TGTGCCAGCAGCTTAGATTCCAGGTTGGGTGAGCAGTTCTTC
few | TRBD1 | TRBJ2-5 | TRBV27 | CASSYRGNQETQYF | TGTGCCAGCAGTTACAGGGGCAATCAAGAGACCCAGTACTTC
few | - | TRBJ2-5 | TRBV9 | CASSGAPGETQYF | TGTGCCAGCAGCGGTGCCCCCGGCGAGACCCAGTACTTC
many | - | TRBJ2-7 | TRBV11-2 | CASSNAGELSYEQYF | TGTGCCAGCAGCAACGCAGGAGAACTATCCTACGAGCAGTACTTC
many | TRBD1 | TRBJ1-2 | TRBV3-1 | CASRPGTDYGYTF | TGTGCCAGCAGACCCGGGACAGATTATGGCTACACCTTC
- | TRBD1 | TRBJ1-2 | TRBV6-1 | CASSPATGLDYGYTF | TGTGCCAGCTCACCGGCGACAGGGCTTGACTATGGCTACACCTTC
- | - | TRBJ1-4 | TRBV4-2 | CASSPWAGALNEKLFF | TGTGCCAGCAGCCCTTGGGCCGGGGCCCTTAATGAAAAACTGTTTTTT
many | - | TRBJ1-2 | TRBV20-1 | CSASWQAYGYTF | TGCAGTGCTAGTTGGCAGGCCTATGGCTACACCTTC
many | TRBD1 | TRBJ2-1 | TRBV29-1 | CSVEDQGQGAYNEQFF | TGCAGCGTTGAAGATCAGGGACAGGGGGCGTACAATGAGCAGTTCTTC
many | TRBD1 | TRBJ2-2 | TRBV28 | CASRGPGQGSTGELFF | TGTGCCAGCAGGGGTCCGGGACAGGGTAGCACCGGGGAGCTGTTTTTT
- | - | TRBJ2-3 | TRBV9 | CASSVFQGGSTDTQYF | TGTGCCAGCAGCGTATTCCAGGGGGGAAGCACAGATACGCAGTATTTT
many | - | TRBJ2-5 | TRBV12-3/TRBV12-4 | CASSYSSGFHGETQYF | TGTGCCAGCAGTTATTCGTCCGGGTTTCATGGTGAGACCCAGTACTTC
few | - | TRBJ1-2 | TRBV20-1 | CSARREQGGYTF | TGCAGTGCTAGGCGGGAGCAGGGCGGCTACACCTTC
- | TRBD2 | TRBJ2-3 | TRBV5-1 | CASSLARGTDTQYF | TGCGCCAGCAGCTTGGCGCGGGGGACAGATACGCAGTATTTT
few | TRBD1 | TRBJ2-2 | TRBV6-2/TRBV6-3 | CASSYDRQGNTGELFF | TGTGCCAGCAGTTACGACCGACAGGGGAACACCGGGGAGCTGTTTTTT
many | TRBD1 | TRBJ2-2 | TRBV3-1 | CASTRQGYTGELFF | TGTGCCAGCACACGACAGGGATACACCGGGGAGCTGTTTTTT
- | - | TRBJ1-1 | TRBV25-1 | CASSVGSTEAFF | TGTGCCAGCAGTGTGGGATCGACTGAAGCTTTCTTT
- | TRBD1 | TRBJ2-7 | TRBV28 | CASRGQGNYEQYF | TGTGCCAGCAGAGGACAGGGAAACTACGAGCAGTACTTC
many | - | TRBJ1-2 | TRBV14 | CASSQTGRLYGYTF | TGTGCCAGCAGCCAGACGGGACGGTTATATGGCTACACCTTC
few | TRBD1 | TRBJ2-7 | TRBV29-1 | CSVRTGGSYEQYF | TGCAGCGTCCGGACAGGGGGCTCCTACGAGCAGTACTTC
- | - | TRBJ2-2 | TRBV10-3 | CAIRLRDRDTGELFF | TGTGCCATCAGGCTCCGGGACCGAGACACCGGGGAGCTGTTTTTT
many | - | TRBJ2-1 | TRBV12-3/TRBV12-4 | CASSLADVYNEQFF | TGTGCCAGCAGTTTAGCCGACGTATACAATGAGCAGTTCTTC
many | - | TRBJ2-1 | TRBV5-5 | CASSLALARGNEQFF | TGTGCCAGCAGCTTGGCCCTTGCTCGCGGGAATGAGCAGTTCTTC
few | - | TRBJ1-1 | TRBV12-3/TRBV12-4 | CASSTGRVNTEAFF | TGTGCCAGCAGCACAGGGCGAGTGAACACTGAAGCTTTCTTT
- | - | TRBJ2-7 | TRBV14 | CASSQDEIYEQYF | TGTGCCAGCAGCCAAGATGAGATCTACGAGCAGTACTTC
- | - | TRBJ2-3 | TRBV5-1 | CASEGQYF | TGCGCCAGCGAGGGTCAGTATTTT
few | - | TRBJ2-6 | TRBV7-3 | CASSYERRGRANVLTF | TGTGCCAGCAGCTACGAGCGGCGCGGTAGGGCCAACGTCCTGACTTTC
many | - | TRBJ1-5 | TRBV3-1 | CASSQAGPYSNQPQHF | TGTGCCAGCAGCCAAGCAGGGCCGTATAGCAATCAGCCCCAGCATTTT
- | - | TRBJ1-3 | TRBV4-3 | CASSQTASSGNTIYF | TGCGCCAGCAGCCAAACAGCAAGCTCTGGAAACACCATATATTTT
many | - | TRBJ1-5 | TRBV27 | CASSLWNNQPQHF | TGTGCCAGCAGTTTATGGAACAATCAGCCCCAGCATTTT
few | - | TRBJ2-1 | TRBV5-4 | CASREGPLNEQFF | TGTGCCAGCAGAGAGGGGCCCTTAAATGAGCAGTTCTTC
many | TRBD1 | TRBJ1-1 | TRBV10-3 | CAISATGQGNTEAFF | TGTGCCATCAGTGCCACGGGACAGGGGAACACTGAAGCTTTCTTT